In this sample, the clone carrying this TCR beta chain turned up once. Trimming left V 5 bases short and J 5 bases short, with 13 bases between. The CDR3 contains 13 residues. The germline V gene has CDR1 SGHTA and CDR2 FQGTGA. This table comes from immunoSEQ multiplex PCR, and its TCRdb copy is limited to in-frame clones, with some not included. This sample carries 300,000 to 400,000 clones, 88% of them seen once, and the ten largest clones take more than 5.5%. This entry is derived from a study of blood T cell repertoires in COVID-19. The rearrangement uses TRBV7-3 and TRBJ2-7, with D tentatively TRBD2 (6 bases). The sample consisted of peripheral blood. This receptor was taken from a woman aged 70-85 years with COVID-19, enrolled during active disease. The CDR3 is CASSEVRGDEQYF. CDR3 sequence (DNA): TGTGCCAGCAGCGAGGTGCGGGGAGACGAGCAGTACTTC.